Each of the 15 T cell receptor beta chains below was sequenced from the same sample in a study of tumor-infiltrating lymphocytes in localized non-small cell lung cancer. The repertoire was sequenced with immunoSEQ multiplex PCR; TCRdb's copy has only in-frame clones and lacks some. Of some 14,000 clones listed, more than 65% were seen once; the top ten hold roughly 4.3%. Material: lung tumor tissue. The origin of the receptors is a human donor with non-small cell lung cancer.

The rearrangement joins TRBV7-8 to TRBJ1-5; TRBD1 aligns across 7 bases. Per germline, CDR1 SGHVS and CDR2 FQNEAQ. The J segment lost 3 bases and the V segment lost 5 bases, leaving 7 bases of the junction unmatched. The CDR3 is 15 amino acids. The CDR3 DNA sequence: TGTGCCAGCAGCCTATGGGACAGCTCCAATCAGCCCCAGCATTTT. It specifies CASSLWDSSNQPQHF.

The chain joins TRBV5-1 to TRBJ1-2, with a weak D call TRBD1 (5 bases). Germline V gene sequence: CDR1 SGHRS, CDR2 YFSETQ. V lost 4 bases, J lost 0 bases, and 13 bases lay in between. There are 15 residues in the CDR3. The CDR3 region has the DNA TGCGCCAGCAGCCCGGGACCGGACGCTAACTATGGCTACACCTTC. Translated, it gives CASSPGPDANYGYTF. The whole variable domain, filled in from reference TRBV5-1 and TRBJ1-2, reads KAGVTQTPRYLIKTRGQQVTLSCSPISGHRSVSWYQQTPGQGLQFLFEYFSETQRNKGNFPGRFSGRQFSNSRSEMNVSTLELGDSALYLCASSPGPDANYGYTFGSGTRLTVV.

This clone is a singleton in its sample. The chain uses TRBV27 and TRBJ2-3; 8 nucleotides agree with TRBD1. This CDR3 has 12 amino acids. Germline V lookup: CDR1 MNHEY, CDR2 SMNVEV (reference sequence). V lost 9 bases and J lost 1; bases outside the gene matches: 0. CDR3 DNA: TGTGCCAGGACAGGGGGCACAGATACGCAGTATTTT. Protein sequence: CARTGGTDTQYF.

J is TRBJ1-5 and V is TRBV6-1, with 7 nucleotides matching TRBD1. Germline assignment: CDR1 MNHNS and CDR2 SASEGT. The CDR3 sequence is 13 residues long. The ends lost 6 bases at V and 6 bases at J; junction bases unmatched: 5. CDR3 residues: CASRGTAGQPQHF. The CDR3, as DNA: TGTGCCAGCAGGGGGACAGCGGGTCAGCCCCAGCATTTT.

This clone was detected only once. The genes are TRBV25-1 and TRBJ1-3; tentatively, D is TRBD1 (6 bases). Germline loops: CDR1 MGHDK, CDR2 SYGVNS. Between the trimmed V and J ends, which lost 6 bases and 4 bases, there was a span of 22 bases. This CDR3 comprises 17 residues. This chain's CDR3 is CASRFSGGTKWGNTIYF. The DNA for the CDR3 is TGTGCCAGCAGATTCTCGGGTGGGACAAAGTGGGGAAACACCATATATTTT.

This sequence joins TRBV28 and TRBJ1-4; D perhaps matches TRBD1 (6 bases). Germline CDR1 reads MDHEN; CDR2 reads SYDVKM. The germline V and J ends were trimmed by 0 bases and 11 bases, with 13 bases remaining between them. The CDR3 length is 14 residues. The CDR3 sequence is CASSLWDSTSKLFF. The CDR3 DNA sequence: TGTGCCAGCAGTTTATGGGACAGCACCTCGAAACTGTTTTTT.

The chain has TRBV7-2 and TRBJ2-2; the D call may be TRBD1 or TRBD2 (6 bases each). V was shortened by 4 bases and J by 0 bases, with 12 bases between the two germline ends. There are 16 residues in the CDR3. CDR1 and CDR2 (germline): SGHTA, FQGNSA. The CDR3 nucleotides read TGTGCCAGCAGCTCCCAGGGGACTGCGAACACCGGGGAGCTGTTTTTT. This sequence encodes CASSSQGTANTGELFF. Based on the CDR3 plus reference TRBV7-2 and TRBJ2-2, the full variable domain is GAGVSQSPSNKVTEKGKDVELRCDPISGHTALYWYRQSLGQGLEFLIYFQGNSAPDKSGLPSDRFSAERTGGSVSTLTIQRTQQEDSAVYLCASSSQGTANTGELFFGEGSRLTVL.

CDR3 residues: CASSLRAAGSSGANVLTF. CDR3 DNA sequence: TGTGCCAGCAGCCTGAGGGCGGCTGGGAGCTCTGGGGCCAACGTCCTGACTTTC. The chain combines TRBV4-2 with TRBJ2-6; a possible D gene is TRBD2 (5 bases). Germline V CDR1 and CDR2: LGHNA, YNFKEQ. The V end lost 4 bases, the J end lost 0 bases, and 16 bases lay between the germline ends. This CDR3 is 18 amino acids long.

J is TRBJ2-7 and V is TRBV28; 12 bases line up with TRBD1. Trimming removed 5 bases from V and 4 bases from J; junction bases left unmatched: 9. Germline-derived CDR1 and CDR2 are MDHEN and SYDVKM. The CDR3 has 16 amino acids. The CDR3: CASSLIGDRGRYEQYF. The CDR3 region has the DNA TGTGCCAGCAGTCTTATAGGGGACAGGGGGCGTTACGAGCAGTACTTC.

The J gene is TRBJ1-5, the V gene TRBV10-3; D remains ambiguous. Per the germline V gene, CDR1 is ENHRY and CDR2 is SYGVKD. V shed 2 bases and J shed 3 bases, with 8 bases lying between them. This CDR3 comprises 14 residues. The CDR3: CAISEGVANQPQHF. CDR3 in DNA: TGTGCCATCAGTGAGGGGGTCGCCAATCAGCCCCAGCATTTT.

The chain joins TRBV7-2 to TRBJ1-1; the D is unclear. CDR3 length: 15 residues. Trimming removed 2 bases from V and 4 bases from J, with 14 bases in between. Per germline, CDR1 SGHTA and CDR2 FQGNSA. This CDR3 is CASSLMEGGGTEAFF. The CDR3 DNA reads as TGTGCCAGCAGCTTAATGGAGGGTGGAGGCACTGAAGCTTTCTTT.

The V and J genes are TRBV2 and TRBJ1-1, with unresolved D. The germline V and J ends were trimmed by 5 bases and 3 bases, with 10 bases remaining between them. The length of the CDR3 is 13 residues. Germline V gives CDR1 SNHLY, CDR2 FYNNEI. Here the CDR3 DNA reads TGTGCCAGCAGTACCGACGGTTACACTGAAGCTTTCTTT. It codes for CASSTDGYTEAFF.

This clone occurred once. The chain has TRBV9 and TRBJ1-4; TRBD1 agrees at 7 bases. V lost 0 bases to trimming and J lost 8 bases; unmatched junction nucleotides: 7. Germline CDR1 reads SGDLS; CDR2 reads YYNGEE. The CDR3 runs 15 residues. CDR3 coding DNA: TGTGCCAGCAGCGTAGGGAGGGGGCCCGAGGAAAAACTGTTTTTT. It is translated as CASSVGRGPEEKLFF.

The chain carries TRBV15 and TRBJ1-3; 7 nucleotides agree with TRBD1. This CDR3 is built from 17 residues. Germline-derived CDR1 and CDR2 are LNHNV and YYDKDF (reference sequence). V lost 2 bases to trimming and J lost 4 bases; unmatched junction nucleotides: 11. The CDR3, as DNA: TGTGCCACCAGCAGACGCGACAGGGCCTTCGAGGGAAACACCATATATTTT. This gives the protein CATSRRDRAFEGNTIYF.

This clone was seen a few times. The rearrangement joins TRBV9 to TRBJ2-7; 9 nucleotides align to TRBD2. The CDR3 is made up of 15 amino acids. With 3 bases clipped from V and 5 bases from J, the junction kept 9 bases outside the gene matches. Germline V gene sequence: CDR1 SGDLS, CDR2 YYNGEE. The CDR3 here is CASSAQAGGPHEQYF. The CDR3 nucleotides read TGTGCCAGCAGCGCTCAAGCGGGAGGTCCCCACGAGCAGTACTTC.